The next 13 T cell receptor beta chains were all read from a single sample in a study of Graves' ophthalmopathy and Graves' hyperthyroidism. RNA transcripts provided the template for amplifying TCR beta CDR3 regions. Second-round multiplex PCR came after a first-round RT-PCR that employed HTBI primers. TCRdb independently ran MiXCR on the multiplex PCR reads; one entry per CDR3 protein. In the table there are about 230,000 distinct CDR3 sequences, 45% of which are singletons. The sample comprised peripheral blood. The source of these receptors is an adult man with Graves' ophthalmopathy.

CDR3 bases: TGTGCCACCGAGACAGGGGGGACCTACGAGCAGTACTTC. This sequence encodes CATETGGTYEQYF. This chain uses TRBV10-3 with TRBJ2-7; TRBD1 aligns across 9 bases. Germline V gene lookup returns CDR1 ENHRY and CDR2 SYGVKD. V was pared by 10 bases and J by 2 bases, with 6 bases of the junction left unmatched. CDR3 size: 13 residues.

This clonotype was found a few times. The CDR3 spells CASSLRQAGGYEQYF. CDR3 DNA: TGTGCCAGCAGCCTCCGACAAGCGGGAGGCTACGAGCAGTACTTC. This chain uses TRBV7-2 with TRBJ2-7, with 9 bases that match TRBD2. The CDR3 extends over 15 amino acids. V gave up 5 bases and J gave up 3 bases; unmatched junction bases: 8. The germline V gene encodes CDR1 SGHTA and CDR2 FQGNSA.

The table lists this clonotype with a few counts. The chain employs TRBV6-2 or TRBV6-3 and TRBJ1-5; no firm D call. The CDR3 is made up of 13 amino acids. V was clipped by 6 bases and J by 5 bases, with 11 bases between them. The germline gives CDR1 MNHEY, CDR2 SVGEGT. CDR3 bases: TGTGCCAGCAGCATGCGCGCGGATCAGCCCCAGCATTTT. It translates to CASSMRADQPQHF.

The chain joins TRBV27 to TRBJ2-7, with TRBD1 identical over 7 bases. The junction had 5 bases not matched to a gene; V was cut back by 5 bases and J by 1 base. The germline gives CDR1 MNHEY, CDR2 SMNVEV (reference sequence). This CDR3 contains 14 residues. CDR3 in DNA: TGTGCCAGCAGTATACAGGGGAAATCCTACGAGCAGTACTTC. It is translated as CASSIQGKSYEQYF.

The V and J genes are TRBV2 and TRBJ2-7; 9 bases match TRBD1. Germline lookup yields CDR1 SNHLY and CDR2 FYNNEI. J gave up 4 bases and V 6 bases, and 16 bases lay outside the gene matches. The CDR3 has 17 amino acids. CDR3 nucleotides: TGTGCCAGCAGCTCCGAAGGAACCGGGACAGGGTGGTACGAGCAGTACTTC. As protein: CASSSEGTGTGWYEQYF.

The rearrangement joins TRBV2 to TRBJ2-2, with 7 bases that match TRBD2. With 6 bases clipped from V and 5 bases from J, the junction kept 12 bases outside the gene matches. This CDR3 is 16 amino acids long. CDR1 is SNHLY, CDR2 FYNNEI, per germline. CDR3 sequence: CASSQDSLADTGELFF. The CDR3 DNA sequence: TGTGCCAGCAGCCAAGATTCGCTAGCGGATACCGGGGAGCTGTTTTTT.

V is TRBV7-2 and J is TRBJ2-5; D remains unclear. Trimming cost V 5 bases and J 5 bases, with 15 bases left between them. The CDR3 has 14 residues. Germline V gene sequence: CDR1 SGHTA, CDR2 FQGNSA. The DNA of the CDR3 is TGTGCCAGCAGCGAATCGACGGTGGGGGAGACCCAGTACTTC. This encodes CASSESTVGETQYF.

This chain links TRBV20-1 with TRBJ2-7; D is ambiguous. Germline CDR1 reads DFQATT; CDR2 reads SNEGSKA (reference sequence). This CDR3 has 12 amino acids. The V end was cut by 1 base, the J end by 7 bases, with 11 bases between. The CDR3 region is CSARGAMLEQYF. The CDR3 nucleotides are TGCAGTGCTAGAGGAGCCATGTTGGAGCAGTACTTC.

This clonotype was counted once. The chain couples TRBV2 to TRBJ2-6; TRBD1 might be the D (5 bases). CDR1 and CDR2 (germline): SNHLY, FYNNEI. Trimming removed 7 bases from V and 1 base from J, with 14 bases in between. The CDR3 is made up of 16 amino acids. As DNA, the CDR3 is TGTGCCAGCATTCCCGGCAAGGGGTCTGGGGCCAACGTCCTGACTTTC. This translates into CASIPGKGSGANVLTF.

Remarks on this clonotype: A junction boundary mismatches the germline segment, possibly from a read error. V and J are TRBV7-6 and TRBJ1-1, with D perhaps matching TRBD1 (6 bases). The germline CDR1 and CDR2 sequences are SGHVS and FNYEAQ. The CDR3 runs 13 residues. The CDR3 loop is CASSLTRDTEVFF. The CDR3 DNA reads as TGTGCCAGCAGCTTAACGAGGGACACTGAAGTTTTCTTT.

V and J are TRBV7-3 and TRBJ2-2, with D perhaps matching TRBD2 (5 bases). From germline, CDR1 is SGHTA and CDR2 FQGTGA. The CDR3 contains 14 residues. V lost 8 bases and J lost 5, with 15 bases in between. This CDR3 is CASRRTLFTGELFF. The CDR3 DNA reads as TGTGCCAGCCGCCGGACTCTATTTACCGGGGAGCTGTTTTTT.

With respect to this clonotype: Likely a read error: the CDR3 ends without its conserved phenylalanine or tryptophan. Because the CDR3's place on the DNA is in doubt, the DNA is left out and the CDR3 is given as listed by TCRdb. The chain carries TRBV7-2 and TRBJ1-4; the D call in the table, TRBD1, was not verified against the DNA. Looked up from germline, CDR1 is SGHTA and CDR2 is FQGNSA. Termini included, the CDR3 measures 13 amino acids. The CDR3 sequence: CASSLKYGDRAVL.

The rearrangement uses TRBV12-3 or TRBV12-4 and TRBJ2-5; 7 nucleotides line up with TRBD1. V shed 6 bases, J shed 3 bases, and the junction held 7 bases outside the gene matches. The CDR3 spans 14 residues. The CDR3 nucleotides are TGTGCCAGCAGCCAAGATGGGACAGAAGAGACCCAGTACTTC. Protein sequence: CASSQDGTEETQYF.